This T cell receptor (beta chain) came from a study of graft-versus-host responses after intestinal transplantation. General study results and limits: GvH clonotypes were identified within recipient marrow, with a subset emerging first in ileum or blood. Levels of circulating GvH clones at their peak were associated with early post-transplant HvG declines.

Here immunoSEQ multiplex PCR was the method, and the copy in TCRdb shows in-frame clones only, minus some. In the table there are some 62,000 clones, approximately 90% of which are singletons. V shed 6 bases and J 4 bases; nucleotides not matched to a gene: 11. Germline-derived CDR1 and CDR2 are SGHAT and FQDESV (reference sequence). The CDR3 has 17 amino acids. Notes on this clone: Its antigen is not identified.

The source was unstimulated CD8+ T cells sorted from spleen or lymph node cells, collected before transplant. The TCR originated in a human donor who was the organ donor for an intestinal transplant. The rearrangement links TRBV11-1 to TRBJ2-7, with 14 bases lining up with TRBD2. The CDR3 sequence is CASSWRLAGGPLYEQYF. The CDR3 DNA reads TGTGCCAGCAGTTGGAGACTAGCGGGAGGGCCATTGTACGAGCAGTACTTC. Using reference TRBV11-1 and TRBJ2-7 for the parts outside the CDR3, the full variable domain is EAEVAQSPRYKITEKSQAVAFWCDPISGHATLYWYRQILGQGPELLVQFQDESVVDDSQLPKDRFSAERLKGVDSTLKIQPAELGDSAMYLCASSWRLAGGPLYEQYFGPGTRLTVT.